This T cell receptor beta chain derives from a study of T-cell reconstitution after alpha-beta-depleted transplantation in children. Findings and caveats of the study: In patients about two months after transplant, alpha-beta T cells reportedly arose from several hundred expanded graft clones. Surviving recipient T cells and thymic progenitors underlay high day-60 TCRbeta diversity in some patients.

CDR3 size: 23 residues. The trim removed 0 bases at V and 8 bases at J, leaving 28 bases unmatched. Germline CDR1 MDHEN, CDR2 SYDVKM. Researchers prepared the TCRbeta library using unique molecular identifiers, the study reports. From the PCR reads, TCRdb called clonotypes with MiXCR, one entry per CDR3 protein. Of around 600,000 distinct CDR3 sequences detected, under 30% appear once; the ten largest clones hold roughly 14%. The table lists this clonotype with many counts. Its specificity is unknown. The TCR was taken from a boy in the first two years of life who had a stem cell transplant for acute myeloid leukemia, so the T cells may come from the graft donor. The sample here was PBMCs, mostly from graft donor cells, taken 360 days after TCRalphabeta/CD19-depleted stem cell transplant. The chain carries TRBV28 and TRBJ2-1; 10 nucleotides align to TRBD2. The CDR3, as DNA: TGTGCCAGCAGTTTATGGTTGGGGGGCCTTAGCGGGGGGCCCGAGGAGCGGGTCTATGAGCAGTTCTTC. Amino acid sequence: CASSLWLGGLSGGPEERVYEQFF.